This T cell receptor (beta chain) was sequenced in a study of T cell repertoires in cytomegalovirus infection. General study results and limits: Carriers of CMV and the relevant HLA type were discriminated by public TCR beta frequency.

TCRdb re-analysed the reads in MiXCR, keeping a single row per CDR3 protein. The table includes hundreds of thousands of distinct CDR3 sequences, roughly 33% detected once. Germline CDR1 reads DFQATT; CDR2 reads SNEGSKA (reference sequence). Trimming stripped 8 bases from V and 4 bases from J, with 10 bases between. CDR3 size: 11 residues. Regarding this clonotype: The antigen is unknown.

The sequences come from cultured PBMCs, collected from culture after CMV antigen stimulation. This chain joins TRBV20-1 and TRBJ2-3; maybe TRBD1 (5 bases). The sequence was obtained from a human donor in good health (CMV status not recorded). Some clones in this sample may be carry-over from other donors' samples. The CDR3 bases are TGCAGTACAGGCTCCGCAGATACGCAGTATTTT. It is translated as CSTGSADTQYF.